A single sample is the source of the 10 T cell receptor beta chains below, sequenced in a study of cytomegalovirus exposure and HLA in healthy donors. The PCR employed 60 Vbeta primers together with 13 Jbeta primers. Libraries were prepared by immunoSEQ multiplex PCR; TCRdb keeps only in-frame clonotypes and omits some of them. This table holds some 150,000 clones, roughly 83% found once. The sequencing input was PBMCs. All receptors come from a man aged 35 to 55 in good health and CMV-seropositive.

The chain joins TRBV7-9 to TRBJ1-2, with TRBD1 identical over 8 bases. CDR1 SEHNR and CDR2 FQNEAQ come from the germline V gene (reference sequence). The V segment lost 1 base and the J segment 4 bases; nucleotides outside the gene matches: 5. This CDR3 is built from 15 residues. In DNA form, the CDR3 reads TGTGCCAGCAGCTTAGGACAGGGGATATTCTATGGCTACACCTTC. Its translation is CASSLGQGIFYGYTF.

The rearrangement uses TRBV29-1 and TRBJ2-3, with TRBD1 as a possible D gene (6 bases). The CDR3 totals 15 residues. Germline lookup yields CDR1 SQVTM and CDR2 ANQGSEA. Trimming removed 0 bases at V and 2 bases at J, with 12 bases between. The CDR3 is CSVEEEQGNTDTQYF. In DNA form, the CDR3 reads TGCAGCGTTGAAGAGGAACAGGGCAACACAGATACGCAGTATTTT.

This clone was detected only once. The chain employs TRBV2 and TRBJ1-1; no reliable D call. The CDR3 is 13 amino acids. Per the germline V gene, CDR1 is SNHLY and CDR2 is FYNNEI. The V gene lost 10 bases and the J gene lost 1 base, with 13 bases spanning the gap. In nucleotides, the CDR3 is TGTGCCACCAGATGGCGGGGGAACACTGAAGCTTTCTTT. This translates into CATRWRGNTEAFF.

The chain recombines TRBV15 with TRBJ2-5; 7 bases agree with TRBD2. The CDR3 consists of 16 residues. Germline V gene data show CDR1 as LNHNV and CDR2 as YYDKDF (reference sequence). The J segment lost 0 bases and the V segment lost 4 bases, leaving 8 bases of the junction unmatched. Here the CDR3 DNA reads TGTGCCACCAGCACCTACAGTGGGACTAACCAAGAGACCCAGTACTTC. Encoded protein: CATSTYSGTNQETQYF.

V usage is TRBV5-6 and J usage is TRBJ1-2, with TRBD1 as a possible D gene (5 bases). CDR1 is SGHDT, CDR2 YYEEEE, per germline. CDR3 length equals 15 residues. Deletions cut 4 bases from V and 4 bases from J, with 17 bases between. CDR3 residues: CASSPGTLFSYGYTF. DNA of the CDR3: TGTGCCAGCAGCCCCGGGACTCTGTTTTCCTATGGCTACACCTTC.

The chain combines TRBV5-1 with TRBJ2-7; 10 bases are shared with TRBD2. The CDR3 sequence is 18 residues long. CDR1 is SGHRS and CDR2 is YFSETQ in the germline V gene. Germline trimming cut 4 bases from V and 4 bases from J; bases unmatched to any gene: 17. The CDR3 DNA follows: TGCGCCAGCAGCCTTCAACCAACGGGGACTAGCGCAAGTTACGAGCAGTACTTC. Amino acids: CASSLQPTGTSASYEQYF.

The chain recombines TRBV5-4 with TRBJ2-1; TRBD2 might be the D (6 bases). The CDR3 is 14 amino acids. V dropped 2 bases and J dropped 6 bases, with 12 bases sitting between them. The germline CDR1 and CDR2 sequences are SGHNT and YYREEE (reference sequence). The CDR3 here is CASSLEVGGNEQFF. CDR3 DNA sequence: TGTGCCAGCAGCTTAGAAGTGGGGGGCAATGAGCAGTTCTTC.

The rearrangement links TRBV4-3 to TRBJ2-2; D remains unclear. The germline V gene encodes CDR1 LGHNA and CDR2 YSLEER. Trimming stripped 0 bases from V and 5 bases from J, with 7 bases between. The CDR3 extends over 14 amino acids. CDR3 bases: TGCGCCAGCAGCCAAGATCACGGGACCGGGGAGCTGTTTTTT. It yields the protein CASSQDHGTGELFF.

This chain links TRBV7-9 with TRBJ2-5; D possibly corresponds to TRBD2 (6 bases). The CDR3 contains 16 residues. Per the germline V gene, CDR1 is SEHNR and CDR2 is FQNEAQ (reference sequence). With 4 bases removed from V and 4 bases from J, the gap between germline ends came to 19 bases. The CDR3 nucleotides read TGTGCCAGCAGCTATTATAGGGACTCCCGGAGAGAGACCCAGTACTTC. This encodes CASSYYRDSRRETQYF.

The chain joins TRBV6-1 to TRBJ2-2, with D perhaps TRBD1 (6 bases). Germline lookup yields CDR1 MNHNS and CDR2 SASEGT. V was pared by 5 bases and J by 4 bases, with 11 bases between. The CDR3 is 14 amino acids. The CDR3 bases are TGTGCCAGCAGTACACAGGGAACCACCGGGGAGCTGTTTTTT. Translated, it gives CASSTQGTTGELFF.